These 3 T cell receptor beta chains were sequenced from one sample in a study of blood T cell repertoires in COVID-19. Assay: immunoSEQ multiplex PCR; the TCRdb copy retains only in-frame clones and omits some. The sample contains 25,000 or so clones, around 94% of which appear only once. What was sequenced was peripheral blood. These receptors all come from a woman in her forties or fifties with active COVID-19.

This rearrangement joins TRBV5-1 to TRBJ2-5; 10 bases are shared with TRBD2. CDR1 and CDR2 from the germline V gene are SGHRS and YFSETQ. The CDR3 has 15 amino acids. With 4 bases clipped from V and 2 bases from J, the junction kept 5 bases outside the gene matches. Here the CDR3 DNA reads TGCGCCAGCAGCCTCAGGACTAGCGGACAAGAGACCCAGTACTTC. As protein: CASSLRTSGQETQYF.

The chain has TRBV29-1 and TRBJ2-5; 8 bases are shared with TRBD2. The CDR3 consists of 15 residues. The germline V gene has CDR1 SQVTM and CDR2 ANQGSEA. Trimming at V came to 4 bases and at J to 2 bases, leaving 9 bases not matched to a gene. The CDR3 region is CSVVRPGTRQETQYF. DNA of the CDR3: TGCAGCGTTGTCCGTCCCGGGACTAGACAAGAGACCCAGTACTTC.

The chain uses TRBV2 and TRBJ1-1; D remains unclear. The germline CDR1 and CDR2 sequences are SNHLY and FYNNEI. V was pared by 2 bases and J by 5 bases, with 15 bases between. The CDR3 is 15 residues long. CDR3 nucleotide sequence: TGTGCCAGCAGTGAAAGGTGGCCGGGAGATACTGAAGCTTTCTTT. Its translation: CASSERWPGDTEAFF.